This T cell receptor beta chain was captured by sequencing in a study of blood T cell repertoires in COVID-19. Turning to the study itself: The United States, Italy and Spain provided the acute and convalescent COVID-19 samples.

This clone was counted a single time. Authors' data handling: Quantification of nucleated cells was approximated via reference gene primer amplification. The assay was immunoSEQ multiplex PCR, and TCRdb's table has in-frame clones only and misses some. D and trimming were read from the DNA, whereas the V and J calls and clone size are those reported in that table. The sample includes tens of thousands of clones, roughly 91% seen only once; the top ten take approximately 30%. The CDR3 extends over 13 amino acids. The V gene end was trimmed by 6 bases and the J gene end by 4 bases; junction bases not matched to a gene: 4. Germline values: CDR1 SGHTS, CDR2 YDEGEE.

The V and J genes are TRBV5-8 and TRBJ2-5, with TRBD1 matching 9 bases. The clonotype originates from a woman older than 75 with active or convalescent COVID-19. Sequencing was performed on peripheral blood. The CDR3 protein is CASIHRGRETQYF. In DNA, the CDR3 is TGTGCCAGCATCCACAGGGGGCGAGAGACCCAGTACTTC.